Detailed here is one T cell receptor (beta chain). This sample is part of a study of blood T cell repertoires in COVID-19. About the study: The United States, Italy and Spain provided the acute and convalescent COVID-19 samples. T cells, B-cell-depleted T cells, or PBMCs provided the cDNA or gDNA that served as material.

This CDR3 has 13 amino acids. Per the germline V gene, CDR1 is ENHRY and CDR2 is SYGVKD. Between the trimmed V and J ends, which lost 3 bases and 3 bases, there was a span of 3 bases. Data came from immunoSEQ multiplex PCR; TCRdb stores just in-frame clones and leaves some out. The sample includes fewer than 100,000 clones, roughly 88% seen only once; the top ten take roughly 46%. This TCR was recovered from a human donor in a cohort sampled during active COVID-19. This chain uses TRBV10-3 with TRBJ2-6, with D unresolved. The sequenced material came from peripheral blood. CDR3 in amino acids: CAISDYGANVLTF. CDR3 bases: TGTGCCATCAGTGATTATGGGGCCAACGTCCTGACTTTC.